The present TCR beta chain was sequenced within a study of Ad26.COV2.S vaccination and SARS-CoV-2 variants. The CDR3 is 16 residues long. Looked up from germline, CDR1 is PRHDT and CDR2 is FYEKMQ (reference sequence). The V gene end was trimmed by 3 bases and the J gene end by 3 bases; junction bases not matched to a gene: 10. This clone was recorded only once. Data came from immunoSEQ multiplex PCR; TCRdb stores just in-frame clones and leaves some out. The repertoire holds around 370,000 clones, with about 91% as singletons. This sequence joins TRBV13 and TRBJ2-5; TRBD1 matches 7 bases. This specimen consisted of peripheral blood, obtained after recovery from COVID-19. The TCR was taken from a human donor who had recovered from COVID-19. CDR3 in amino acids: CASSLESRGLEETQYF. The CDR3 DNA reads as TGTGCCAGCAGCTTGGAGAGCAGGGGGTTAGAAGAGACCCAGTACTTC. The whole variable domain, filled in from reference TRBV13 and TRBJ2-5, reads AAGVIQSPRHLIKEKRETATLKCYPIPRHDTVYWYQQGPGQDPQFLISFYEKMQSDKGSIPDRFSAQQFSDYHSELNMSSLELGDSALYFCASSLESRGLEETQYFGPGTRLLVL.